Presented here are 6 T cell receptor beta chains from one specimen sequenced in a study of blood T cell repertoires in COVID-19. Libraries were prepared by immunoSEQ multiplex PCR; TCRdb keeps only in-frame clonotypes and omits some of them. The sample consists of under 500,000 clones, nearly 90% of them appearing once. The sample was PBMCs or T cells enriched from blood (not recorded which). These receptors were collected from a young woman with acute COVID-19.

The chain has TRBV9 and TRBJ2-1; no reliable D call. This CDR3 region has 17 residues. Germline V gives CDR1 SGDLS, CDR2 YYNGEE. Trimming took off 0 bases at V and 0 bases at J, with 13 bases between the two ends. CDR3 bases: TGTGCCAGCAGCGTAGCAATCTCCTCGAGCTCCTACAATGAGCAGTTCTTC. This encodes CASSVAISSSSYNEQFF.

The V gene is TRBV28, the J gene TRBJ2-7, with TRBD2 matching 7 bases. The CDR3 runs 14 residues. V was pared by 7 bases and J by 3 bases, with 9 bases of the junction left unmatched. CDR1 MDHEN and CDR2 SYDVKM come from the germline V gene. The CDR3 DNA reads TGTGCCAGCACCCAGAGTAGCGGGTACTACGAGCAGTACTTC. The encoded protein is CASTQSSGYYEQYF.

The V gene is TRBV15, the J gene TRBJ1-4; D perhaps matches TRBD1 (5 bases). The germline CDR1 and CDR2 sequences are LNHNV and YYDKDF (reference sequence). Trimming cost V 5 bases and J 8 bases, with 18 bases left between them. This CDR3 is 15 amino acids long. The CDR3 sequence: CATSVGAGIGEKLFF. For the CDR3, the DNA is TGTGCCACCAGCGTAGGAGCAGGGATAGGAGAAAAACTGTTTTTT. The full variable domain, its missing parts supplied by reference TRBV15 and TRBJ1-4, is DAMVIQNPRYQVTQFGKPVTLSCSQTLNHNVMYWYQQKSSQAPKLLFHYYDKDFNNEADTPDNFQSRRPNTSFCFLDIRSPGLGDTAMYLCATSVGAGIGEKLFFGSGTQLSVL.

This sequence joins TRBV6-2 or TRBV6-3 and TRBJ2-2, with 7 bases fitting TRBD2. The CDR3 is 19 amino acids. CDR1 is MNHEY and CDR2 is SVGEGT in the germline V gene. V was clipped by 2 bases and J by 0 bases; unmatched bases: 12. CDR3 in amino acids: CASSYPPWASGTNTGELFF. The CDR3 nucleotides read TGTGCCAGCAGTTACCCCCCGTGGGCAAGCGGGACGAACACCGGGGAGCTGTTTTTT.

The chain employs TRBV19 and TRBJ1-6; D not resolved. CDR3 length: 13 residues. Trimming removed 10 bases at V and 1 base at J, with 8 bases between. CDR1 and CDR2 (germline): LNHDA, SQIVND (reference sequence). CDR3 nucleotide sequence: TGTGCCACCCACGGTTCCTATAATTCACCCCTCCACTTT. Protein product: CATHGSYNSPLHF.

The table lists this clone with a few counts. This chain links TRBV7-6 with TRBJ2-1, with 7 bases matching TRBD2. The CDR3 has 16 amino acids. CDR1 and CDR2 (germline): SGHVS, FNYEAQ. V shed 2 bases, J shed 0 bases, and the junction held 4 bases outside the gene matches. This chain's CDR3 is CASSLLSGNSYNEQFF. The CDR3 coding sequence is TGTGCCAGCAGCTTATTAAGCGGGAACTCCTACAATGAGCAGTTCTTC.